The next 3 T cell receptor beta chains were all read from a single sample in a study of PD-L1 blockade in urothelial cancer. Clones were read by immunoSEQ multiplex PCR, and TCRdb kept only the in-frame ones, dropping some. This table holds around 33,000 clones, about 89% found once. The time point: peripheral blood 6 weeks after treatment start. The sequencing here drew on PBMCs, taken around atezolizumab (anti-PD-L1) treatment. The receptors were sampled from an elderly man with urothelial cancer.

The V and J genes are TRBV6-5 and TRBJ2-3, with 10 positions matching TRBD2. This CDR3 comprises 15 residues. Unmatched junction bases numbered 2, after V lost 5 bases and J lost 0 bases. From germline, CDR1 is MNHEY and CDR2 SVGAGI. CDR3 nucleotides: TGTGCCAGCAGTCCACTAGCGGGGAGCACAGATACGCAGTATTTT. Amino acid sequence: CASSPLAGSTDTQYF.

V is TRBV27 and J is TRBJ2-3; D is undetermined. V was shortened by 5 bases and J by 1 base, with 4 bases between the two germline ends. Germline values: CDR1 MNHEY, CDR2 SMNVEV (reference sequence). This CDR3 contains 12 residues. The CDR3 DNA is TGTGCCAGCAGTACAGGCACAGATACGCAGTATTTT. Protein sequence: CASSTGTDTQYF.

Of note for this clone: Distinct nucleotide sequences in the sample also encode this CDR3. V and J are TRBV6-1 and TRBJ1-2; D perhaps matches TRBD1 (5 bases). The length of the CDR3 is 12 residues. Germline assignment: CDR1 MNHNS and CDR2 SASEGT. The V gene lost 2 bases and the J gene lost 7 bases, with 8 bases spanning the gap. The CDR3 reads CASSERGGGYTF. Here the CDR3 DNA reads TGTGCCAGCAGTGAAAGGGGTGGTGGCTACACCTTC.